A single sample gave rise to the 4 T cell receptor beta chains below, sequenced in a study of blood T cell repertoires in COVID-19. Assay: immunoSEQ multiplex PCR; the TCRdb copy retains only in-frame clones and omits some. This table holds 150,000 to 200,000 clones, around 83% found once. Sequencing used peripheral blood. The receptors were sampled from a woman in her thirties or forties with acute or convalescent COVID-19.

The chain is built from TRBV15 and TRBJ1-6; no clear D. CDR1 and CDR2 from the germline V gene are LNHNV and YYDKDF (reference sequence). The V and J ends lost 1 base and 4 bases respectively, with 17 bases between them. The CDR3 runs 18 residues. The CDR3 region is CATSRGTRIQDYNSPLHF. Here the CDR3 DNA reads TGTGCCACCAGCAGAGGGACTCGAATTCAGGATTATAATTCACCCCTCCACTTT. Full variable domain (missing parts from reference TRBV15 and TRBJ1-6): DAMVIQNPRYQVTQFGKPVTLSCSQTLNHNVMYWYQQKSSQAPKLLFHYYDKDFNNEADTPDNFQSRRPNTSFCFLDIRSPGLGDTAMYLCATSRGTRIQDYNSPLHFGNGTRLTVT.

J is TRBJ2-5 and V is TRBV7-9; 7 bases match TRBD1. In germline, CDR1 is SEHNR, CDR2 FQNEAQ (reference sequence). V trimming: 7 bases; J trimming: 0 bases; junction bases outside the gene matches: 8. The CDR3 has 15 residues. As DNA, the CDR3 is TGTGCCAGCACCTCCGGACAGGTTAACCAAGAGACCCAGTACTTC. It encodes CASTSGQVNQETQYF.

The rearrangement joins TRBV30 to TRBJ2-1; D gene unclear. Germline V CDR1 and CDR2: GTSNPN, SVGIG (reference sequence). Trimming removed 3 bases from V and 3 bases from J, with 3 bases in between. The CDR3 is 11 residues long. Written as DNA, the CDR3 is TGTGCCTGGAGGCGCTACAATGAGCAGTTCTTC. It encodes CAWRRYNEQFF.

The chain couples TRBV12-3 or TRBV12-4 to TRBJ2-3; D is uncertain. The CDR3 covers 13 residues. The V end was cut by 2 bases, the J end by 0 bases, with 3 bases between. The CDR3 sequence is CASSLQSTDTQYF. CDR3 nucleotide sequence: TGTGCCAGCAGTTTACAGAGCACAGATACGCAGTATTTT.